What follows are 23 T cell receptor beta chains derived from one specimen sequenced in a study of radiation and T cells in renal cell carcinoma. Time point noted: baseline pretreatment blood. The sample's treatment: 15 Gy SBRT to primary tumor, nephrectomy 4 weeks later. Profiling relied on immunoSEQ multiplex PCR, and the TCRdb table lists in-frame clones only, not all of them. In the table there are over 85,000 clones, approximately 80% of which are singletons. The sample in question was blood, obtained from a patient whose treatment included radiotherapy and nephrectomy. These receptor sequences come from a man between 60 and 75 years old with renal cell carcinoma.

The J gene is TRBJ2-5, the V gene TRBV19; the D gene could be TRBD1 or TRBD2 (5 bases each). This CDR3 is built from 14 residues. The V and J ends lost 6 bases and 2 bases respectively, with 13 bases between them. CDR1 and CDR2 from the germline V gene are LNHDA and SQIVND (reference sequence). The CDR3 region has the DNA TGTGCCAGTAGGGGGGTTCAGGCACAAGAGACCCAGTACTTC. Its protein product is CASRGVQAQETQYF.

The chain has TRBV5-1 and TRBJ1-3; D remains ambiguous. Looked up from germline, CDR1 is SGHRS and CDR2 is YFSETQ. The CDR3 is 17 residues long. V was cut by 0 bases and J by 0 bases, with 13 bases left in between. The CDR3 reads CASSLEGGRNSGNTIYF. CDR3 nucleotides: TGCGCCAGCAGCTTGGAGGGCGGCAGAAACTCTGGAAACACCATATATTTT.

The rearrangement links TRBV10-3 to TRBJ2-7; D is unresolved. Trimming stripped 6 bases from V and 2 bases from J, with 14 bases between. Germline V gene data show CDR1 as ENHRY and CDR2 as SYGVKD. This CDR3 has 14 amino acids. The CDR3 DNA follows: TGTGCCATCAGCTTGACAAGGAATACCTACGAGCAGTACTTC. Translated: CAISLTRNTYEQYF.

This chain joins TRBV6-1 and TRBJ1-1; D is perhaps TRBD1 (5 bases). The CDR3 is 15 amino acids. The ends were cut back, 0 bases at V and 1 base at J, with 9 bases in the middle. CDR1 MNHNS and CDR2 SASEGT come from the germline V gene. In DNA, the CDR3 is TGTGCCAGCAGTGAAGCCAGGGCGCCGAACACTGAAGCTTTCTTT. Translating it yields CASSEARAPNTEAFF.

The rearrangement uses TRBV5-8 and TRBJ1-1; TRBD1 might be the D (6 bases). V gave up 0 bases and J gave up 10 bases, with 13 bases separating them. Germline assignment: CDR1 SGHTS and CDR2 YDEGEE. The CDR3 has 13 residues. CDR3 nucleotides: TGTGCCAGCAGCTTGGGGAGGGGGGATGGAGCTTTCTTT. It codes for CASSLGRGDGAFF.

The table lists this clone with a count of one. This chain uses TRBV10-3 with TRBJ1-5; the D is unclear. The germline V and J ends were trimmed by 2 bases and 4 bases, with 9 bases remaining between them. The CDR3 contains 14 residues. The V gene's germline CDR1 is ENHRY and CDR2 SYGVKD. The CDR3 here is CAISETDRNQPQHF. The CDR3 DNA reads as TGTGCCATCAGTGAGACGGACCGAAATCAGCCCCAGCATTTT.

J is TRBJ2-5 and V is TRBV5-4; D is ambiguous. Between the trimmed V and J ends, which lost 7 bases and 2 bases, there was a span of 9 bases. Germline V CDR1 and CDR2: SGHNT, YYREEE (reference sequence). CDR3 length: 12 amino acids. Here the CDR3 reads CASGRRQETQYF. Written as DNA, the CDR3 is TGTGCCAGCGGTCGGCGACAAGAGACCCAGTACTTC. The full variable domain, its missing parts supplied by reference TRBV5-4 and TRBJ2-5, is ETGVTQSPTHLIKTRGQQVTLRCSSQSGHNTVSWYQQALGQGPQFIFQYYREEENGRGNFPPRFSGLQFPNYSSELNVNALELDDSALYLCASGRRQETQYFGPGTRLLVL.

CDR3 loop: CASSSTLVTGANVLTF. In DNA form, the CDR3 reads TGTGCCAGCAGCTCCACTCTTGTCACTGGGGCCAACGTCCTGACTTTC. J is TRBJ2-6 and V is TRBV5-4; D not certain. The germline V gene has CDR1 SGHNT and CDR2 YYREEE (reference sequence). Trimming took off 3 bases at V and 2 bases at J, with 12 bases between the two ends. The CDR3 sequence is 16 residues long.

The gene calls are TRBV5-1 and TRBJ2-5; D is undetermined. V was shortened by 4 bases and J by 5 bases, with 12 bases between the two germline ends. The germline V gene has CDR1 SGHRS and CDR2 YFSETQ. The CDR3 length is 13 residues. The CDR3 reads CASSRRGGETQYF. As DNA, the CDR3 is TGCGCCAGCAGCCGTAGAGGTGGGGAGACCCAGTACTTC. Looking up the rest from reference TRBV5-1 and TRBJ2-5 gives the full variable domain: KAGVTQTPRYLIKTRGQQVTLSCSPISGHRSVSWYQQTPGQGLQFLFEYFSETQRNKGNFPGRFSGRQFSNSRSEMNVSTLELGDSALYLCASSRRGGETQYFGPGTRLLVL.

In this sample, this clone turned up once. V is TRBV23-1 and J is TRBJ1-1; 8 nucleotides agree with TRBD1. TRBV23-1 is labeled an ORF, and its function is uncertain. With V trimmed by 2 bases and J by 1 base, 6 bases remained unmatched. This CDR3 contains 16 residues. The CDR3 bases are TGCGCCAGCAGTCAAGGCTCCGGGACAGGGAACACTGAAGCTTTCTTT. Residues: CASSQGSGTGNTEAFF.

A word on this clone: In the same sample, other DNA sequences code for this CDR3. V and J are TRBV19 and TRBJ1-2, with TRBD1 identical over 7 bases. Germline V gene lookup returns CDR1 LNHDA and CDR2 SQIVND (reference sequence). The CDR3 runs 12 residues. V shed 6 bases and J 7 bases; nucleotides not matched to a gene: 5. This CDR3 is CASREGAGGYTF. CDR3 nucleotides: TGTGCCAGTAGGGAGGGGGCCGGTGGCTACACCTTC.

The chain links TRBV25-1 to TRBJ2-4; D is undetermined. This CDR3 is 16 amino acids long. In germline, CDR1 is MGHDK, CDR2 SYGVNS. Trimming pared 3 bases from V and 0 bases from J, leaving 12 bases between. CDR3 sequence: CASSDFHLGAKNIQYF. Here the CDR3 DNA reads TGTGCCAGCAGTGACTTTCATTTAGGAGCCAAAAACATTCAGTACTTC.

A single count supports this clone. The chain has TRBV10-3 and TRBJ2-6; D remains unclear. Trimming cost V 0 bases and J 0 bases, with 15 bases left between them. Germline CDR1 is ENHRY and CDR2 is SYGVKD. This CDR3 has 19 residues. The CDR3 region is CAISESRRVGTSGANVLTF. The CDR3 region has the DNA TGTGCCATCAGTGAGTCGAGAAGGGTCGGAACCTCTGGGGCCAACGTCCTGACTTTC.

The J gene is TRBJ2-5, the V gene TRBV19; 8 bases align to TRBD1. The J segment lost 6 bases and the V segment lost 5 bases, leaving 11 bases of the junction unmatched. Germline CDR1 reads LNHDA; CDR2 reads SQIVND (reference sequence). This CDR3 region has 15 residues. The CDR3 loop reads CASSGGTGWGKTQYF. In nucleotides, the CDR3 is TGTGCCAGTAGTGGCGGGACAGGCTGGGGTAAGACCCAGTACTTC. Drawing the rest from reference TRBV19 and TRBJ2-5, the complete variable domain is DGGITQSPKYLFRKEGQNVTLSCEQNLNHDAMYWYRQDPGQGLRLIYYSQIVNDFQKGDIAEGYSVSREKKESFPLTVTSAQKNPTAFYLCASSGGTGWGKTQYFGPGTRLLVL.

The genes are TRBV11-3 and TRBJ2-2; D is unclear. Germline V gene data show CDR1 as SGHNT and CDR2 as YENEEA. The CDR3 is made up of 13 amino acids. Trimming took 4 bases from V and 4 from J, leaving 7 bases between them. The CDR3 DNA reads TGTGCCAGCAGCTCCCTGTCCACCGGGGAGCTGTTTTTT. Translated: CASSSLSTGELFF.

J is TRBJ2-2 and V is TRBV11-2, with 12 bases fitting TRBD2. There are 17 residues in the CDR3. Trimming removed 6 bases from V and 4 bases from J; junction bases left unmatched: 9. Germline values: CDR1 SGHAT, CDR2 FQNNGV. The CDR3 loop is CASSRLAGAPVTGELFF. The CDR3 bases are TGTGCCAGCAGTAGACTAGCGGGAGCCCCCGTCACCGGGGAGCTGTTTTTT.

This clone turned up a few times. The rearrangement links TRBV7-9 to TRBJ2-4, with a possible D match to TRBD2 (6 bases). There are 14 residues in the CDR3. Germline CDR1 is SEHNR and CDR2 is FQNEAQ (reference sequence). With 2 bases removed from V and 6 bases from J, the gap between germline ends came to 11 bases. The CDR3 nucleotides read TGTGCCAGCAGCTTACCGGGACTCCCAAACATTCAGTACTTC. This codes for CASSLPGLPNIQYF.

The chain links TRBV5-5 to TRBJ2-2; D not resolved. V lost 2 bases to trimming and J lost 5 bases, with 7 bases between them. Germline V lookup: CDR1 SGHKS, CDR2 YYEKEE (reference sequence). This CDR3 spans 13 amino acids. The CDR3 is CASSFPTTGELFF. Here the CDR3 DNA reads TGTGCCAGCAGCTTCCCGACGACCGGGGAGCTGTTTTTT.

The CDR3 sequence: CASSYGLADYEQYF. The CDR3 DNA follows: TGTGCCAGCAGTTACGGACTAGCGGATTACGAGCAGTACTTC. The chain employs TRBV6-5 and TRBJ2-7; TRBD2 matches at 10 bases. Germline trimming cut 2 bases from V and 4 bases from J; bases unmatched to any gene: 2. Looked up from germline, CDR1 is MNHEY and CDR2 is SVGAGI. The CDR3 has 14 residues.

Remarks on this clone: Germline is not matched at one junction end, which may reflect a read error. The rearrangement uses TRBV4-3 and TRBJ2-6; no definite D call. Germline values: CDR1 LGHNA, CDR2 YSLEER. This CDR3 region has 17 residues. CDR3 in amino acids: CASSQEYGSASATVLTF. CDR3 nucleotide sequence: TGCGCCAGCAGCCAAGAATACGGGTCCGCTTCGGCCACCGTCCTGACTTTC.

The table lists this clone with a count of one. The gene calls are TRBV6-5 and TRBJ2-5; tentatively, D is TRBD1 (7 bases). V lost 0 bases and J 6 bases, leaving 11 bases between the germline ends. This CDR3 has 14 amino acids. Germline V lookup: CDR1 MNHEY, CDR2 SVGAGI. CDR3 in DNA: TGTGCCAGCAGTTACTCGGCAGGGGGGAAGACCCAGTACTTC. It encodes CASSYSAGGKTQYF.

The chain has TRBV6-5 and TRBJ2-5; the D is unclear. Germline V CDR1 and CDR2: MNHEY, SVGAGI. The CDR3 consists of 15 residues. Deletions cut 0 bases from V and 5 bases from J, with 13 bases between. The CDR3 sequence: CASSYSPTESETQYF. The CDR3 DNA is TGTGCCAGCAGTTACTCGCCAACTGAGTCCGAGACCCAGTACTTC.

The chain recombines TRBV6-1 with TRBJ2-5; D is perhaps TRBD1 or TRBD2 (5 bases each). Germline lookup yields CDR1 MNHNS and CDR2 SASEGT. This CDR3 is 14 amino acids long. Trimming pared 6 bases from V and 2 bases from J, leaving 13 bases between. The CDR3 DNA is TGTGCCAGCAGCTCGGGACGGCTACAAGAGACCCAGTACTTC. Translation: CASSSGRLQETQYF.